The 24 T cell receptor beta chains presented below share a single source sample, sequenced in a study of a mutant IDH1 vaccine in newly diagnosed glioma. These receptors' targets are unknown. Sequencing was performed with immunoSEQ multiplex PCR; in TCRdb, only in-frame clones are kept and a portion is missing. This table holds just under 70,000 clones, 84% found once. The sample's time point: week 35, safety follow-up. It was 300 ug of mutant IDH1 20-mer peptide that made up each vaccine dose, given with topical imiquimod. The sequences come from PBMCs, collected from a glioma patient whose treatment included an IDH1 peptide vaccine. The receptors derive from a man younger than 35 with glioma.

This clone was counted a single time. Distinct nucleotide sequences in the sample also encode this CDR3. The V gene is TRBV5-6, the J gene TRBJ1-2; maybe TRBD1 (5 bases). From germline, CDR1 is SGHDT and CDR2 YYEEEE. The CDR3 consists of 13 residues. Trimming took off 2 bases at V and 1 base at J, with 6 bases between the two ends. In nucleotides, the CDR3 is TGTGCCAGCAGCTTTCAGGGTAACTATGGCTACACCTTC. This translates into CASSFQGNYGYTF. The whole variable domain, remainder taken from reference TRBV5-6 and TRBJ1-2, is DAGVTQSPTHLIKTRGQQVTLRCSPKSGHDTVSWYQQALGQGPQFIFQYYEEEERQRGNFPDRFSGHQFPNYSSELNVNALLLGDSALYLCASSFQGNYGYTFGSGTRLTVV.

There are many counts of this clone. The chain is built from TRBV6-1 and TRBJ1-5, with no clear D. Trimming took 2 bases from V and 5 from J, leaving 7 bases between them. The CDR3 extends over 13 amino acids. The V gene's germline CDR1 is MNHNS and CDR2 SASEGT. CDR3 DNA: TGTGCCAGCAGTGAAAGGGAAGATCAGCCCCAGCATTTT. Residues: CASSEREDQPQHF.

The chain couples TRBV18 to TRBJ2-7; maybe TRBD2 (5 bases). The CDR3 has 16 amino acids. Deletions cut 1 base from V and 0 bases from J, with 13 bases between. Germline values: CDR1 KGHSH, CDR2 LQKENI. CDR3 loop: CASSPQSRENSYEQYF. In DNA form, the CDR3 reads TGTGCCAGCTCACCACAGAGTAGGGAGAACTCCTACGAGCAGTACTTC.

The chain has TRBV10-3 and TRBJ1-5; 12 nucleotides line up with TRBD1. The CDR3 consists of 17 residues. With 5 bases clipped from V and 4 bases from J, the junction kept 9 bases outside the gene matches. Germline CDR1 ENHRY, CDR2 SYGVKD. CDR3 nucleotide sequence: TGTGCCATCAGTAACTTGGGACAGGGGGCGGCAAATCAGCCCCAGCATTTT. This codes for CAISNLGQGAANQPQHF.

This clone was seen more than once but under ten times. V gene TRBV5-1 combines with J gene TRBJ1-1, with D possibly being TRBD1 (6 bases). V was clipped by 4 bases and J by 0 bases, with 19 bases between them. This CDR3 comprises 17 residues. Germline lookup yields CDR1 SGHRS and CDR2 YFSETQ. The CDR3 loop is CASSIQGPGLMNTEAFF. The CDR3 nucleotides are TGCGCCAGCAGCATACAGGGTCCCGGACTTATGAACACTGAAGCTTTCTTT.

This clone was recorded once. DNA of the CDR3: TGCGCCAGCAGCCCGGGACTAGCGGGAGCCACCTACAATGAGCAGTTCTTC. Translating gives CASSPGLAGATYNEQFF. This sequence joins TRBV5-1 and TRBJ2-1; TRBD2 matches 14 bases. Germline V gene lookup returns CDR1 SGHRS and CDR2 YFSETQ. The CDR3 runs to 17 residues. V was pared by 4 bases and J by 2 bases, with 5 bases of the junction left unmatched. Variable domain in full (rest from reference TRBV5-1 and TRBJ2-1): KAGVTQTPRYLIKTRGQQVTLSCSPISGHRSVSWYQQTPGQGLQFLFEYFSETQRNKGNFPGRFSGRQFSNSRSEMNVSTLELGDSALYLCASSPGLAGATYNEQFFGPGTRLTVL.

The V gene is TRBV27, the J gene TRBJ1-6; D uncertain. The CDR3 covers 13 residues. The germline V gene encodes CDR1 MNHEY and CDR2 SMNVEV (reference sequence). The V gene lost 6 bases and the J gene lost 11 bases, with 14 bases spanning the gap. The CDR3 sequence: CASSLTRKAPLHF. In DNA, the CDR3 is TGTGCCAGCAGCCTGACCCGGAAGGCACCCCTCCACTTT.

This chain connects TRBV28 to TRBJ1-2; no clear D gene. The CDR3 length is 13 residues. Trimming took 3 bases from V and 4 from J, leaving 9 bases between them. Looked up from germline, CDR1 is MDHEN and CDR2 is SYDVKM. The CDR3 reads CASSFARAYGYTF. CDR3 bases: TGTGCCAGCAGTTTTGCGAGGGCCTATGGCTACACCTTC.

The CDR3 loop reads CASSLGTAFYGYTF. CDR3 sequence (DNA): TGCGCCAGCAGCCTCGGGACAGCTTTTTATGGCTACACCTTC. This rearrangement joins TRBV10-2 to TRBJ1-2, with TRBD1 matching over 7 bases. Germline-derived CDR1 and CDR2 are WSHSY and SAAADI. The CDR3 is 14 amino acids. Trimming removed 6 bases from V and 5 bases from J; junction bases left unmatched: 9.

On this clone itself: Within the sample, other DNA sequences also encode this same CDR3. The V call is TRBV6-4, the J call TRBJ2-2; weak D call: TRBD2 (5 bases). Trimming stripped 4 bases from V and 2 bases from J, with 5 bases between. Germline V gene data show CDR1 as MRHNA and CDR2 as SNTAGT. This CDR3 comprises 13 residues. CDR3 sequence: CASSASNTGELFF. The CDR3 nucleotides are TGTGCCAGCAGTGCTAGCAACACCGGGGAGCTGTTTTTT.

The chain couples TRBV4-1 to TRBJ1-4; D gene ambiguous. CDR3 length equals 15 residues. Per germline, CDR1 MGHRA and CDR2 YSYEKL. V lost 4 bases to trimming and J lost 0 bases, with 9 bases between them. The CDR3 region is CASSPFTTTNEKLFF. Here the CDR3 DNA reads TGCGCCAGCAGCCCCTTTACAACAACTAATGAAAAACTGTTTTTT.

The CDR3 DNA reads TGTGCCTGGGGCATACAGGGAAACACCATATATTTT. Translating gives CAWGIQGNTIYF. The V and J genes are TRBV30 and TRBJ1-3; D is unclear. Between the trimmed V and J ends, which lost 5 bases and 4 bases, there was a span of 9 bases. Germline V lookup: CDR1 GTSNPN, CDR2 SVGIG (reference sequence). The CDR3 has 12 residues.

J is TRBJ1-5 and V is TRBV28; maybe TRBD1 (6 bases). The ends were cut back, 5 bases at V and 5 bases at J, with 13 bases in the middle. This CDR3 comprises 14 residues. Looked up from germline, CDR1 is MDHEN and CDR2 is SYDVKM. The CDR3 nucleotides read TGTGCCAGCAGTGTAGAACAGGGTCATCAGCCCCAGCATTTT. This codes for CASSVEQGHQPQHF.

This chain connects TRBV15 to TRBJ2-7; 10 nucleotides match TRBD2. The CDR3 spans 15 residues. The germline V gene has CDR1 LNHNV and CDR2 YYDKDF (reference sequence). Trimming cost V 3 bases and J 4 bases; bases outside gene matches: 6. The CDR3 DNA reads TGTGCCACCAGCAGGGAAGTACTAGCGGGATACGAGCAGTACTTC. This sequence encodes CATSREVLAGYEQYF.

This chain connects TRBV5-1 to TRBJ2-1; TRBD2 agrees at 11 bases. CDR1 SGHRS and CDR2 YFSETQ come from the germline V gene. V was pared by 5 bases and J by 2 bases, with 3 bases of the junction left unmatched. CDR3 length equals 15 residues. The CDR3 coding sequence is TGCGCCAGCAGGACTAGCGGGACTCCCTACAATGAGCAGTTCTTC. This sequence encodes CASRTSGTPYNEQFF.

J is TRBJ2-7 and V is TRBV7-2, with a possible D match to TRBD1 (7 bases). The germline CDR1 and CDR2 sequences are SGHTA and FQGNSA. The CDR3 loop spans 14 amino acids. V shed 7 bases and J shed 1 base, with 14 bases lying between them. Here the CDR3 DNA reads TGTGCCAGCATCGACCCAGGGGGGTCCTACGAGCAGTACTTC. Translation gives CASIDPGGSYEQYF.

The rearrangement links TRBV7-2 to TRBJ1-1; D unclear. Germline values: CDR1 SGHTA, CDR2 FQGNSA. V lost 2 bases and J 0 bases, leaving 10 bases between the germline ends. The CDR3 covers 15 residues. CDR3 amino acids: CASSLKSPLNTEAFF. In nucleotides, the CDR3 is TGTGCCAGCAGCTTAAAATCCCCCCTGAACACTGAAGCTTTCTTT.

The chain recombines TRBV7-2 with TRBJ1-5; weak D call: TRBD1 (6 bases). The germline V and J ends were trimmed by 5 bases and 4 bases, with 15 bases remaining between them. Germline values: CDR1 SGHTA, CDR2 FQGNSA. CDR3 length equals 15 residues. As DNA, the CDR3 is TGTGCCAGCAGCGCAAACAGGGCGCTTAATCAGCCCCAGCATTTT. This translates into CASSANRALNQPQHF.

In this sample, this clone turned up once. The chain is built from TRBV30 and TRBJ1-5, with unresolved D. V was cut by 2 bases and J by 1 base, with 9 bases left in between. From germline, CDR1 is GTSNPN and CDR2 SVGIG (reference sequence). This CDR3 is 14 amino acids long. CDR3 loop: CAWSHSLSNQPQHF. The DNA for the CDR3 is TGTGCCTGGAGTCACAGCTTGAGCAATCAGCCCCAGCATTTT.

The chain's CDR3 is CASSLQRVSGNTIYF. The CDR3 DNA follows: TGTGCCAGCAGCTTGCAAAGGGTCTCTGGAAACACCATATATTTT. The chain carries TRBV5-6 and TRBJ1-3; no clear D. Per germline, CDR1 SGHDT and CDR2 YYEEEE. The CDR3 runs to 15 residues. Trimming removed 1 base from V and 0 bases from J, with 8 bases in between.

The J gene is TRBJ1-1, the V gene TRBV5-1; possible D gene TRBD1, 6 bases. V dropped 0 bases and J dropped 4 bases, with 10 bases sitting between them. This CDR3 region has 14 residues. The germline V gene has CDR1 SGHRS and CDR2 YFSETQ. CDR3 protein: CASSLAEGVTEAFF. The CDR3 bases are TGCGCCAGCAGCTTGGCCGAGGGGGTCACTGAAGCTTTCTTT.

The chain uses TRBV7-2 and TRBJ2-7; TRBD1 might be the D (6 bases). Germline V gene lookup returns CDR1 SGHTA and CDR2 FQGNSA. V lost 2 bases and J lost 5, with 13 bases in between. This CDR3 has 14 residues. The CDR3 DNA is TGTGCCAGCAGCTTAACCAGGGGTGCCCACGAGCAGTACTTC. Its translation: CASSLTRGAHEQYF.

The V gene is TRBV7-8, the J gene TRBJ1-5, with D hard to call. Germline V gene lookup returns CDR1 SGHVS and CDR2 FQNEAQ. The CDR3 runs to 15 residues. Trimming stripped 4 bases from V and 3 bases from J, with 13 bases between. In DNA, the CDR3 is TGTGCCAGCAGCTCGGTCGAGGGTTACAATCAGCCCCAGCATTTT. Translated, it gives CASSSVEGYNQPQHF.

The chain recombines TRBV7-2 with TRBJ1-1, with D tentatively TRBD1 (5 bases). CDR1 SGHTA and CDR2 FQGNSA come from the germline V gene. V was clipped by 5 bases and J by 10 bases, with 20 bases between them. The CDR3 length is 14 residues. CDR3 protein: CASSRESGRGGAFF. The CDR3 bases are TGTGCCAGCAGCAGAGAGTCCGGACGCGGGGGAGCTTTCTTT.